This entry concerns a single TCR beta chain. These data belong to a study of cytomegalovirus exposure and HLA in healthy donors. Study summary: The same platform as the approximately 640 first-cohort repertoires was used for the roughly 130 validation repertoires, a later analysis reported.

Only in-frame clones appear in the TCRdb table, and some are missing; sequencing was by immunoSEQ multiplex PCR. The data contain 76,000 or so clones, roughly 94% of them singletons. There are 14 residues in the CDR3. CDR1 and CDR2 (germline): SGHAT, FQDESV (reference sequence). The germline V and J ends were trimmed by 4 bases and 3 bases, with 12 bases remaining between them. The sequence was obtained from a woman aged 18-29 years in good health and CMV-seropositive. This chain connects TRBV11-1 to TRBJ2-5, with D perhaps matching TRBD1 (5 bases). Sequencing was carried out using PBMCs. The CDR3 loop reads CASSSGHREETQYF. Here the CDR3 DNA reads TGTGCCAGCAGCTCCGGACATAGGGAAGAGACCCAGTACTTC.